These 9 T cell receptor beta chains were all obtained from the same sample, sequenced in a study of monozygotic twins with inflammatory bowel disease. TCRdb re-called the 5' RACE reads, yielding one record per CDR3 amino acid sequence without DNA. The sample shows some 400,000 distinct CDR3 sequences, and about 2.4% sits with its ten largest clones. The sample was blood. The source of these receptors is a human donor with ulcerative colitis or Crohn's disease, or a healthy co-twin of an affected twin (not recorded which).

The chain uses TRBV27 and TRBJ2-1; TCRdb's D gene call, TRBD2, goes unchecked for lack of DNA. This CDR3 region has 16 residues. The V gene's germline CDR1 is MNHEY and CDR2 SMNVEV (reference sequence). CDR3: CASSSLTSGRTNEQFF.

The V and J genes are TRBV7-3 and TRBJ2-1; checking the TCRdb D call of TRBD1 is not possible without DNA. Germline assignment: CDR1 SGHTA and CDR2 FQGTGA. This CDR3 region has 14 residues. CDR3 sequence: CASSLFGGNNEQFF.

This chain uses TRBV6-6 with TRBJ2-7. Germline CDR1 MNHNY, CDR2 SVGAGI (reference sequence). The CDR3 has 13 residues. CDR3 protein: CASSQGYTYEQYF.

The genes are TRBV19 and TRBJ1-5; no DNA is available, so the TRBD1 call from TCRdb remains unchecked. The CDR3 spans 14 residues. Germline V CDR1 and CDR2: LNHDA, SQIVND (reference sequence). CDR3 sequence reads: CASSIVGVSQPQHF. Supplemented by reference TRBV19 and TRBJ1-5, the full variable domain reads DGGITQSPKYLFRKEGQNVTLSCEQNLNHDAMYWYRQDPGQGLRLIYYSQIVNDFQKGDIAEGYSVSREKKESFPLTVTSAQKNPTAFYLCASSIVGVSQPQHFGDGTRLSIL.

This sequence joins TRBV20-1 and TRBJ2-1; no DNA is available, so the TRBD1 call from TCRdb remains unchecked. The CDR3 runs 14 residues. Germline V gives CDR1 DFQATT, CDR2 SNEGSKA (reference sequence). The CDR3 here is CSAFPGQGYNEQFF.

This chain links TRBV7-9 with TRBJ2-5; with no DNA, the TCRdb D assignment of TRBD2 cannot be verified. This CDR3 spans 16 amino acids. Germline V gives CDR1 SEHNR, CDR2 FQNEAQ (reference sequence). This chain's CDR3 is CASSSRIAGEPETQYF.

The chain combines TRBV7-8 with TRBJ2-4; TCRdb selects TRBD2, and the lack of DNA leaves this call unchecked. Per the germline V gene, CDR1 is SGHVS and CDR2 is FQNEAQ. CDR3 size: 16 residues. The CDR3 sequence: CASSLDNSPAKNIQYF.

This chain links TRBV9 with TRBJ2-3; TCRdb's D call of TRBD2 is untestable without DNA. Germline loops: CDR1 SGDLS, CDR2 YYNGEE. The CDR3 loop spans 15 amino acids. CDR3 amino acids: CASSVAQGLATAQYF.

The V call is TRBV30, the J call TRBJ2-7; TCRdb indicates TRBD2, and absent DNA this call remains unverified. CDR1 is GTSNPN, CDR2 SVGIG, per germline (reference sequence). The CDR3 spans 15 residues. CDR3 protein: CASLGGLATPYEQYF.